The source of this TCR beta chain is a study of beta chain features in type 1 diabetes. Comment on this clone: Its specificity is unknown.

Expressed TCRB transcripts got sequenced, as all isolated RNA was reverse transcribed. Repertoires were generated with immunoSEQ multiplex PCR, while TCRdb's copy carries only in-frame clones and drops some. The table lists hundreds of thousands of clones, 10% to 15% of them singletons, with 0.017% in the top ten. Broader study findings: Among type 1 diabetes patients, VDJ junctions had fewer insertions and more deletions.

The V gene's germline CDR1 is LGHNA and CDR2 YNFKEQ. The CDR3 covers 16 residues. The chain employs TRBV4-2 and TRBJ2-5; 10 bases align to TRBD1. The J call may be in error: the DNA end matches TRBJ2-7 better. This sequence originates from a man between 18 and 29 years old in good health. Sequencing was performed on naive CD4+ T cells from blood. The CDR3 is CASSHPDGQGAYEQYF. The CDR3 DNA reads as TGTGCCAGCAGCCATCCTGATGGACAGGGGGCCTACGAGCAGTACTTC.